This T cell receptor beta chain was found in a study of T cells in Graves' hyperthyroidism and ophthalmopathy. Patients having uncontrolled infection, another autoimmune disease, pregnancy or lactation were not included. Out of over 7.5 ml of fresh peripheral blood came the PBMCs. Study-wide findings and caveats: Most thyroid clonotypes expanded above 0.001 appeared in blood too. Ophthalmopathy was told apart from stable hyperthyroidism by a 13 V-J model.

RNA transcripts yielded amplified TCR beta CDR3 regions. During a first-round RT-PCR of the TCR CDR3, the HTBI primer set was used. One entry per CDR3 protein results from TCRdb running MiXCR on the multiplex PCR reads. Of fewer than 110,000 distinct CDR3 sequences listed, approximately 16% are singletons. The CDR3 is 13 residues long. The ends were cut back, 6 bases at V and 4 bases at J, with 10 bases in the middle. Germline-derived CDR1 and CDR2 are MNHNS and SASEGT. This clonotype was counted ten times or more. Its antigen is not known. Sequencing was carried out using blood. The J gene is TRBJ2-1, the V gene TRBV6-1; D perhaps matches TRBD1 (6 bases). The TCR was taken from a woman between 45 and 60 years old with Graves' hyperthyroidism. CDR3 sequence: CASRGQTYNEQFF. CDR3 coding DNA: TGTGCCAGCAGGGGACAAACTTACAATGAGCAGTTCTTC.